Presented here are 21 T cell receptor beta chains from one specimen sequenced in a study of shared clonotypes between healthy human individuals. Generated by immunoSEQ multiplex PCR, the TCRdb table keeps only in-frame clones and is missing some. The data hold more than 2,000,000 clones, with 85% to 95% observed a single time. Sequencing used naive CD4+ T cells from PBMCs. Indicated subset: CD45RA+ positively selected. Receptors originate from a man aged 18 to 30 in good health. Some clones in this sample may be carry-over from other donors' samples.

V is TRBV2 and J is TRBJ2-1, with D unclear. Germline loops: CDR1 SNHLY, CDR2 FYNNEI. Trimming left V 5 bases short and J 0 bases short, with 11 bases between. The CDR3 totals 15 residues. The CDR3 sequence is CASSSQTLSYNEQFF. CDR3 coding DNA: TGTGCCAGCAGTTCACAGACACTCTCCTACAATGAGCAGTTCTTC.

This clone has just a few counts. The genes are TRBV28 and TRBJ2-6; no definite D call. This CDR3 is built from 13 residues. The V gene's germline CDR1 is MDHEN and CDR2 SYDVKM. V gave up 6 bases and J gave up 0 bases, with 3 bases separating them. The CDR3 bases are TGTGCCAGCAGCTACTCTGGGGCCAACGTCCTGACTTTC. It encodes CASSYSGANVLTF.

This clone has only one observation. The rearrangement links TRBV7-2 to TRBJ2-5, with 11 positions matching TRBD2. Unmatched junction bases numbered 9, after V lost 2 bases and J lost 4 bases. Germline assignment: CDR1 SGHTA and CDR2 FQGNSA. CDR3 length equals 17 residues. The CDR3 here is CASSLFLLAGGPETQYF. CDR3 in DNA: TGTGCCAGCAGCTTATTCCTTCTAGCGGGAGGACCAGAGACCCAGTACTTC.

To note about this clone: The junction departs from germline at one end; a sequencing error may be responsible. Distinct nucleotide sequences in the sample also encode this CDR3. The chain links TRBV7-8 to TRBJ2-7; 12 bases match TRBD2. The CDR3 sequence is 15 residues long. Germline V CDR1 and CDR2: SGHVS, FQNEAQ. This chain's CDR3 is CASSLAGGGSYEQYF. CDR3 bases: TGTGCCAGCAGCCTAGCGGGAGGGGGTTCCTACGAGCAGTACTTC.

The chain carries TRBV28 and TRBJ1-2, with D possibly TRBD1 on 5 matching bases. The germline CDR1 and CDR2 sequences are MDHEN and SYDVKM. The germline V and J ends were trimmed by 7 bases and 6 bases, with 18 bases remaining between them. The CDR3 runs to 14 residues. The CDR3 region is CASTSGGGLDGYTF. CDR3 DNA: TGTGCCAGCACGTCCGGGGGGGGTCTGGATGGCTACACCTTC.

CDR3 nucleotides: TGCGCCAGCAGCCAAGATTTCCCGGGAAACAGGGTTTGGCATGAGCAGTTCTTC. This codes for CASSQDFPGNRVWHEQFF. V usage is TRBV4-3 and J usage is TRBJ2-1, with D possibly TRBD1 on 6 matching bases. The V end lost 0 bases, the J end lost 8 bases, and 23 bases lay between the germline ends. This CDR3 contains 18 residues. The V gene's germline CDR1 is LGHNA and CDR2 YSLEER.

CDR3 loop: CASSLVGLYSGANVLTF. DNA for the CDR3: TGTGCCAGCAGCTTGGTAGGGTTATACTCTGGGGCCAACGTCCTGACTTTC. V usage is TRBV5-6 and J usage is TRBJ2-6; D ambiguous. The CDR3 runs to 17 residues. The V gene lost 0 bases and the J gene lost 0 bases, with 10 bases spanning the gap. Germline CDR1 SGHDT, CDR2 YYEEEE.

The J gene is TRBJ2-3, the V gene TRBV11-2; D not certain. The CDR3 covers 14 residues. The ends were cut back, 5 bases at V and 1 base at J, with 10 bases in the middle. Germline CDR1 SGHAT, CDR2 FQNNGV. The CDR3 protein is CASSPRLGTDTQYF. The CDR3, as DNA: TGTGCCAGCAGCCCACGACTTGGCACAGATACGCAGTATTTT.

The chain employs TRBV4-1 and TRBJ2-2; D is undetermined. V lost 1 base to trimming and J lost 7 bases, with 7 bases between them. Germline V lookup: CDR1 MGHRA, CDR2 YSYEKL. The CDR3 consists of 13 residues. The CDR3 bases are TGCGCCAGCAGCCAAGTGAACGGCGGGGAGCTGTTTTTT. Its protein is CASSQVNGGELFF.

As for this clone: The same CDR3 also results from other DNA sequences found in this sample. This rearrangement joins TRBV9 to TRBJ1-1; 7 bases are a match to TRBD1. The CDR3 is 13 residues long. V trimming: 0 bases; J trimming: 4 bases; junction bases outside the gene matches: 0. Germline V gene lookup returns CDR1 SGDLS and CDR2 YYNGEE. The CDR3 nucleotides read TGTGCCAGCAGCGTAGACAGGGGCACTGAAGCTTTCTTT. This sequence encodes CASSVDRGTEAFF.

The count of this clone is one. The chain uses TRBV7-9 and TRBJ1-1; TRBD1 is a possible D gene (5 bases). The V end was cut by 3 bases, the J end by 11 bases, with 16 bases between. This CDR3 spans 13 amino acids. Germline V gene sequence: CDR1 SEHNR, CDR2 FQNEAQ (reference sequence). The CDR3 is CASSLVMTRGAFF. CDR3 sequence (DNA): TGTGCCAGCAGCTTGGTCATGACGCGGGGGGCTTTCTTT.

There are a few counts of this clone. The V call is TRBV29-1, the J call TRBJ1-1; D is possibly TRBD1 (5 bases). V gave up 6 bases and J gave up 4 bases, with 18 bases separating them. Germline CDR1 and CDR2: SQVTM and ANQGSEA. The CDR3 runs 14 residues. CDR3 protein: CSVSSGLRPTEAFF. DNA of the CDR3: TGCAGCGTATCCTCAGGGTTACGCCCCACTGAAGCTTTCTTT.

The CDR3 reads CASSHRDRELISGNTIYF. In DNA, the CDR3 is TGTGCCAGCAGCCACCGGGACAGGGAATTGATCTCTGGAAACACCATATATTTT. The chain joins TRBV7-9 to TRBJ1-3; 9 bases match TRBD1. CDR3 length: 18 residues. With V trimmed by 5 bases and J by 0 bases, 11 bases remained unmatched. Germline V gene lookup returns CDR1 SEHNR and CDR2 FQNEAQ (reference sequence).

Here the CDR3 DNA reads TGTGCCATCAGTGAGTCGGTAGTATCAGATACGCAGTATTTT. Translated: CAISESVVSDTQYF. This chain links TRBV10-3 with TRBJ2-3; no clear D. Trimming stripped 0 bases from V and 4 bases from J, with 8 bases between. Germline V gives CDR1 ENHRY, CDR2 SYGVKD. CDR3 length equals 14 residues.

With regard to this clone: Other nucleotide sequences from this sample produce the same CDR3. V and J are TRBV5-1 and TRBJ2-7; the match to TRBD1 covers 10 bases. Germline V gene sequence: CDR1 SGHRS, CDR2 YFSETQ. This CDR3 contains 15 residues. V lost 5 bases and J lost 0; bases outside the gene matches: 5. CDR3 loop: CASSPRTGGSYEQYF. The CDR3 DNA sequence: TGCGCCAGCAGTCCACGGACAGGGGGCTCCTACGAGCAGTACTTC. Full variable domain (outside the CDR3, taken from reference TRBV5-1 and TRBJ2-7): KAGVTQTPRYLIKTRGQQVTLSCSPISGHRSVSWYQQTPGQGLQFLFEYFSETQRNKGNFPGRFSGRQFSNSRSEMNVSTLELGDSALYLCASSPRTGGSYEQYFGPGTRLTVT.

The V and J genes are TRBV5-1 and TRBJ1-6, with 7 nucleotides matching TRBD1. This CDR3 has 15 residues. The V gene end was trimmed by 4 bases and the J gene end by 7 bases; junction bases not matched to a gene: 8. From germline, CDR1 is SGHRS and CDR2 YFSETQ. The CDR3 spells CASSARDSRNSPLHF. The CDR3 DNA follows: TGCGCCAGCAGCGCCCGGGACAGCAGAAATTCACCCCTCCACTTT.

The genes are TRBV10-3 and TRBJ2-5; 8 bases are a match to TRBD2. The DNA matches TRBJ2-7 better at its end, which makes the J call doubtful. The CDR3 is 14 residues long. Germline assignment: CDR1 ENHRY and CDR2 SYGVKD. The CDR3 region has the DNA TGTGCCATCAGTGCGCGTAGCGGGAACTACGAGCAGTACTTC. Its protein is CAISARSGNYEQYF.

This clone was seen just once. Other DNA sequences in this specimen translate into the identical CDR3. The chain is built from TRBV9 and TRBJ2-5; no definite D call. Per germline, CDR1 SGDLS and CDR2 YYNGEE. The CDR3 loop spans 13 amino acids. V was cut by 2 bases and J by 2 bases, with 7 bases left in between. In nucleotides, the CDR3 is TGTGCCAGCAGCGTGTCCGAACAAGAGACCCAGTACTTC. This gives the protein CASSVSEQETQYF.

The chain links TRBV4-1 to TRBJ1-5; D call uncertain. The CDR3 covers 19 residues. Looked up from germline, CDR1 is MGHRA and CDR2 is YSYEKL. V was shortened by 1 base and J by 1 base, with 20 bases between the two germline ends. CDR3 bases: TGCGCCAGCAGCCAAGGTAGGCAGGCGGGCATCGGGAGCAATCAGCCCCAGCATTTT. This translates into CASSQGRQAGIGSNQPQHF.

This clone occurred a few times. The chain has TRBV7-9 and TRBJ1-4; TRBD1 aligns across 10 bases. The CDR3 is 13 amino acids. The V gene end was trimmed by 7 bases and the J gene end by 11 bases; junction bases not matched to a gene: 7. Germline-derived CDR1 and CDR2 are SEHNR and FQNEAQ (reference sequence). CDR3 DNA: TGTGCCAGCACCCGGGACAGGGGTGGGAAACTGTTTTTT. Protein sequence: CASTRDRGGKLFF.

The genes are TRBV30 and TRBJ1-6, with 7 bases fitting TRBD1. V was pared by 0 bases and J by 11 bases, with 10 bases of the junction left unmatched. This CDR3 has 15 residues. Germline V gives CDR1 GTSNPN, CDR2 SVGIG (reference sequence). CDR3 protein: CAWSVDVQGTTPLHF. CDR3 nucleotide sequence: TGTGCCTGGAGTGTAGACGTACAGGGGACAACACCCCTCCACTTT. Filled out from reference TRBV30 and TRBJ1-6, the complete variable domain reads SQTIHQWPATLVQPVGSPLSLECTVEGTSNPNLYWYRQAAGRGLQLLFYSVGIGQISSEVPQNLSASRPQDRQFILSSKKLLLSDSGFYLCAWSVDVQGTTPLHFGNGTRLTVT.